This T cell receptor (beta chain) was found in a study of Graves' ophthalmopathy and Graves' hyperthyroidism. The wider study: Untreated patients at initial diagnosis provided peripheral blood. Study-wide points: Ophthalmopathy progression was predicted with around 71% sensitivity and 72.22% specificity.

This clonotype occurred many times. Its antigen is not identified. Using RNA transcripts, the TCR beta CDR3 regions were amplified. The library came from an HTBI-primed first-round RT-PCR and a second-round multiplex PCR. Each CDR3 protein gets one entry after TCRdb re-called the multiplex PCR reads with MiXCR. This table holds about 700,000 distinct CDR3 sequences, over 40% found once. The sequence came from an adult man with Graves' ophthalmopathy. The sample taken for sequencing was peripheral blood.

The CDR3 here is CASSLHRGPDSPLHF. CDR3 nucleotides: TGTGCCAGCAGCTTGCACAGGGGGCCGGATTCACCCCTCCACTTT. The rearrangement links TRBV5-4 to TRBJ1-6; 9 bases are a match to TRBD1. The CDR3 has 15 residues. Trimming cost V 1 base and J 8 bases; bases outside gene matches: 4. Germline V gives CDR1 SGHNT, CDR2 YYREEE (reference sequence).